The clone carrying this T cell receptor (beta chain) was observed at least ten times. The antigen is not known. The source of the sample is a study of read filtering for tumor transcriptome and immune sequencing. Study outcomes and limitations: Sorted CD138-negative bone marrow cells were not purified T cells. Even smaller IR-seq throughput identified most shared clonotypes.

This library used roughly 370 ng RNA and molecular barcoded adaptors spanning alpha/delta and beta/gamma chains. TCRdb recomputed calls from the reads with MiXCR, one row per CDR3 protein. The profile shows some 43,000 distinct CDR3 sequences, roughly 13% of them singletons. The CDR3 extends over 15 amino acids. The germline V and J ends were trimmed by 3 bases and 4 bases, with 13 bases remaining between them. Every patient had bone marrow sampled while the disease was active. The chain couples TRBV12-3 or TRBV12-4 to TRBJ2-1; maybe TRBD1 (6 bases). The clonotype was recovered from a donor aged 40 or over with multiple myeloma. Sequenced: a population of CD138-negative cells sorted from bone marrow. The CDR3, as DNA: TGTGCCAGCAGTTTTGGGGGCCCTGGGTACAATGAGCAGTTCTTC. Amino acids: CASSFGGPGYNEQFF.